The 3 T cell receptor beta chains presented below share a single source sample, sequenced in a study of cytomegalovirus exposure and HLA in healthy donors. Sequencing was performed with immunoSEQ multiplex PCR; in TCRdb, only in-frame clones are kept and a portion is missing. The sample yields some 250,000 clones, around 91% seen once. The sequencing input was PBMCs. The receptors shown here come from a woman aged 18-35 years in good health and CMV-seronegative.

This chain joins TRBV7-9 and TRBJ2-7; 7 nucleotides match TRBD1. Unmatched junction bases numbered 4, after V lost 4 bases and J lost 1 base. The germline gives CDR1 SEHNR, CDR2 FQNEAQ (reference sequence). This CDR3 is built from 14 residues. In DNA form, the CDR3 reads TGTGCCAGCAGCTCGGGACAGAAATCCTACGAGCAGTACTTC. Translating it yields CASSSGQKSYEQYF. Variable domain in full (rest from reference TRBV7-9 and TRBJ2-7): DTGVSQNPRHKITKRGQNVTFRCDPISEHNRLYWYRQTLGQGPEFLTYFQNEAQLEKSRLLSDRFSAERPKGSFSTLEIQRTEQGDSAMYLCASSSGQKSYEQYFGPGTRLTVT.

The chain carries TRBV6-5 and TRBJ2-7; TRBD1 agrees at 7 bases. CDR1 MNHEY and CDR2 SVGAGI come from the germline V gene. Losses at the gene ends were 7 bases for V and 0 bases for J; bases not matched to a gene: 9. The CDR3 extends over 15 amino acids. CDR3 DNA sequence: TGTGCCAGCAAACTGACACGGGACAGCTCCTACGAGCAGTACTTC. Amino acids: CASKLTRDSSYEQYF.

About this clone itself: The junction differs from germline at one of its ends, possibly a read error. The chain couples TRBV7-9 to TRBJ1-2; unclear D gene. The CDR3 is 12 amino acids. Germline assignment: CDR1 SEHNR and CDR2 FQNEAQ (reference sequence). The CDR3 spells CASSLGDYGYTF. CDR3 nucleotides: TGTGCCAGCAGCTTAGGAGACTATGGGTACACCTTC.